Shown below are 24 T cell receptor beta chains from a single sample sequenced in a study of blood T cell repertoires in COVID-19. Sequencing used immunoSEQ multiplex PCR; TCRdb keeps in-frame clones, though not all of them. The sample includes approximately 250,000 clones, 86% of them seen just once. The sequenced material came from peripheral blood. The receptors stem from a man aged 35-49 years with active or convalescent COVID-19.

The V gene is TRBV5-1, the J gene TRBJ2-1, with 14 bases that match TRBD2. The CDR3 sequence is 18 residues long. CDR1 is SGHRS, CDR2 YFSETQ, per germline. Germline trimming cut 4 bases from V and 3 bases from J; bases unmatched to any gene: 9. CDR3 in amino acids: CASSPGTSGRGNYNEQFF. The CDR3 nucleotides are TGCGCCAGCAGCCCAGGGACTAGCGGGAGAGGGAACTACAATGAGCAGTTCTTC.

CDR3 sequence (DNA): TGTGCCAGAAGCTTGGTCCACTTGGACAGCCCTAGGAGGGATACGCAGTATTTT. This encodes CARSLVHLDSPRRDTQYF. The rearrangement links TRBV5-3 to TRBJ2-3; tentative D call: TRBD1 (6 bases). TRBV5-3 has ORF status, its function being uncertain. This CDR3 region has 18 residues. V lost 0 bases and J lost 6, with 23 bases in between.

This rearrangement joins TRBV11-3 to TRBJ2-1; the match to TRBD1 covers 7 bases. The CDR3 runs to 14 residues. V shed 5 bases, J shed 8 bases, and the junction held 9 bases outside the gene matches. CDR1 and CDR2 from the germline V gene are SGHNT and YENEEA. The CDR3 region has the DNA TGTGCCAGCAGCAGGGGGACAGCCAACGATGAGCAGTTCTTC. It translates to CASSRGTANDEQFF.

This clone was counted between two and nine times. Other DNA sequences within the sample encode an identical CDR3. The rearrangement joins TRBV30 to TRBJ1-2; TRBD1 is a possible D gene (5 bases). Deletions cut 2 bases from V and 4 bases from J, with 11 bases between. The germline V gene has CDR1 GTSNPN and CDR2 SVGIG (reference sequence). This CDR3 has 13 amino acids. The CDR3, as DNA: TGTGCCTGGAGTTTCCGGGGGGGCTATGGCTACACCTTC. It is translated as CAWSFRGGYGYTF.

The chain couples TRBV7-3 to TRBJ2-7; maybe TRBD1 (5 bases). CDR1 is SGHTA, CDR2 FQGTGA, per germline. CDR3 length: 14 residues. Trimming shortened V by 5 bases and J by 2 bases, and 13 bases separated the two germline ends. For the CDR3, the DNA is TGTGCCAGCAGCCGAATCGCAGGGCCCTACGAGCAGTACTTC. As protein: CASSRIAGPYEQYF. Variable domain in full (rest from reference TRBV7-3 and TRBJ2-7): GAGVSQTPSNKVTEKGKYVELRCDPISGHTALYWYRQSLGQGPEFLIYFQGTGAADDSGLPNDRFFAVRPEGSVSTLKIQRTERGDSAVYLCASSRIAGPYEQYFGPGTRLTVT.

The rearrangement links TRBV9 to TRBJ2-1; D is possibly TRBD1 (5 bases). Germline V gene sequence: CDR1 SGDLS, CDR2 YYNGEE. CDR3 length equals 16 residues. Trimming removed 0 bases from V and 4 bases from J, with 14 bases in between. The CDR3 DNA follows: TGTGCCAGCAGCGTAGGTAAAGGGGCGATATACAATGAGCAGTTCTTC. It encodes CASSVGKGAIYNEQFF.

This sequence joins TRBV2 and TRBJ1-3; TRBD1 aligns across 8 bases. V lost 5 bases and J lost 4; bases outside the gene matches: 4. CDR3 length: 14 residues. Germline V gene data show CDR1 as SNHLY and CDR2 as FYNNEI. The CDR3 region has the DNA TGTGCCAGCAGTTCCGACAGGGGCGGAAACACCATATATTTT. Translating it yields CASSSDRGGNTIYF.

This clone was detected only a few times. DNA of the CDR3: TGTGCCAGCAGACATGATGGAAACACCATATATTTT. Translation gives CASRHDGNTIYF. This rearrangement joins TRBV11-3 to TRBJ1-3; no reliable D call. Germline CDR1 and CDR2: SGHNT and YENEEA. V was shortened by 6 bases and J by 3 bases, with 6 bases between the two germline ends. The CDR3 length is 12 residues.

The chain is built from TRBV28 and TRBJ1-2; D gene ambiguous. V lost 4 bases to trimming and J lost 2 bases, with 8 bases between them. Germline values: CDR1 MDHEN, CDR2 SYDVKM. CDR3 size: 13 residues. The CDR3 DNA reads as TGTGCCAGCAGTTCGGGAGGGAACTATGGCTACACCTTC. This gives the protein CASSSGGNYGYTF.

The rearrangement joins TRBV15 to TRBJ1-1, with a possible D match to TRBD1 (6 bases). The V and J ends lost 5 bases and 1 base respectively, with 8 bases between them. There are 13 residues in the CDR3. Germline CDR1 and CDR2: LNHNV and YYDKDF (reference sequence). The DNA of the CDR3 is TGTGCCACCAGCGAGACAGGGAACACTGAAGCTTTCTTT. As protein: CATSETGNTEAFF. Using reference TRBV15 and TRBJ1-1 for the parts outside the CDR3, the full variable domain is DAMVIQNPRYQVTQFGKPVTLSCSQTLNHNVMYWYQQKSSQAPKLLFHYYDKDFNNEADTPDNFQSRRPNTSFCFLDIRSPGLGDTAMYLCATSETGNTEAFFGQGTRLTVV.

J is TRBJ2-5 and V is TRBV3-1 (or the pseudogene TRBV3-2); 8 nucleotides line up with TRBD2. This CDR3 region has 14 residues. CDR1 and CDR2 (germline): LGHDT, YNNKEL (reference sequence). Trimming removed 3 bases from V and 2 bases from J; junction bases left unmatched: 2. The CDR3 sequence is CASSQGGGQETQYF. CDR3 DNA sequence: TGTGCCAGCAGCCAGGGCGGGGGGCAAGAGACCCAGTACTTC.

The chain carries TRBV7-9 and TRBJ2-7; D possibly corresponds to TRBD2 (5 bases). The V and J ends lost 4 bases and 3 bases respectively, with 10 bases between them. The CDR3 totals 13 residues. Looked up from germline, CDR1 is SEHNR and CDR2 is FQNEAQ (reference sequence). The chain's CDR3 is CASSSEGRYEQYF. CDR3 nucleotides: TGTGCCAGCAGCTCCGAGGGCCGCTACGAGCAGTACTTC.

This chain links TRBV9 with TRBJ2-3; 12 bases fit TRBD2. CDR1 and CDR2 (germline): SGDLS, YYNGEE. The ends lost 3 bases at V and 1 base at J; junction bases unmatched: 0. The CDR3 totals 15 residues. The CDR3: CASSASGGGTDTQYF. The CDR3 coding sequence is TGTGCCAGCAGCGCTAGCGGGGGGGGCACAGATACGCAGTATTTT.

The gene calls are TRBV13 and TRBJ2-2, with TRBD1 matching 9 bases. Germline lookup yields CDR1 PRHDT and CDR2 FYEKMQ (reference sequence). The CDR3 is 16 amino acids. Trimming cost V 5 bases and J 4 bases; bases outside gene matches: 8. CDR3 sequence (DNA): TGTGCCAGCAGCCCCGAGACAGGGGGGACCACCGGGGAGCTGTTTTTT. This gives the protein CASSPETGGTTGELFF.

This chain links TRBV5-1 with TRBJ2-3; 7 nucleotides align to TRBD1. Germline loops: CDR1 SGHRS, CDR2 YFSETQ. CDR3 size: 15 residues. V lost 4 bases and J lost 3; bases outside the gene matches: 8. DNA of the CDR3: TGCGCCAGCAGCACCGGACAGGAGATGACAGATACGCAGTATTTT. Its translation: CASSTGQEMTDTQYF.

The chain is built from TRBV29-1 and TRBJ2-1; tentative D call: TRBD2 (6 bases). This CDR3 is 13 amino acids long. CDR1 is SQVTM and CDR2 is ANQGSEA in the germline V gene. The germline V and J ends were trimmed by 5 bases and 1 base, with 9 bases remaining between them. CDR3 DNA sequence: TGCAGCGTTCCCGGGACTTCCTACAATGAGCAGTTCTTC. Protein product: CSVPGTSYNEQFF.

The rearrangement uses TRBV27 and TRBJ1-5, with D tentatively TRBD1 (5 bases). Germline V lookup: CDR1 MNHEY, CDR2 SMNVEV (reference sequence). The CDR3 consists of 18 residues. V shed 2 bases and J shed 0 bases, with 17 bases lying between them. CDR3 loop: CASSLGGVGGYSNQPQHF. The CDR3 nucleotides read TGTGCCAGCAGTTTAGGTGGGGTTGGGGGGTATAGCAATCAGCCCCAGCATTTT.

The chain carries TRBV6-2 or TRBV6-3 and TRBJ1-5; D is uncertain. CDR1 is MNHEY, CDR2 SVGEGT, per germline. The CDR3 sequence is 17 residues long. V lost 2 bases to trimming and J lost 4 bases, with 18 bases between them. CDR3 protein: CASSYPPSRSNNQPQHF. The DNA for the CDR3 is TGTGCCAGCAGTTACCCTCCCAGTCGGAGCAATAATCAGCCCCAGCATTTT.

V gene TRBV15 combines with J gene TRBJ2-1; 9 bases match TRBD2. The CDR3 extends over 14 amino acids. V shed 1 base, J shed 7 bases, and the junction held 2 bases outside the gene matches. CDR1 LNHNV and CDR2 YYDKDF come from the germline V gene (reference sequence). The CDR3 region has the DNA TGTGCCACCAGCAGAGTAGCGGGAGTAAATGAGCAGTTCTTC. It specifies CATSRVAGVNEQFF.

The chain has TRBV4-1 and TRBJ1-1; tentative D call: TRBD1 (5 bases). The length of the CDR3 is 14 residues. Between the trimmed V and J ends, which lost 2 bases and 7 bases, there was a span of 14 bases. Germline V gene data show CDR1 as MGHRA and CDR2 as YSYEKL. As DNA, the CDR3 is TGCGCCAGCAGCCAATTGGACATGGACCTTGAAGCTTTCTTT. Its protein is CASSQLDMDLEAFF.

The V and J genes are TRBV28 and TRBJ2-6; 9 bases agree with TRBD1. The J segment lost 4 bases and the V segment lost 3 bases, leaving 7 bases of the junction unmatched. CDR3 length equals 17 residues. The germline V gene has CDR1 MDHEN and CDR2 SYDVKM. CDR3 amino acids: CASSFSGQGPGANVLTF. CDR3 DNA: TGTGCCAGCAGTTTTTCGGGACAGGGTCCCGGGGCCAACGTCCTGACTTTC.

The chain couples TRBV2 to TRBJ1-2, with D unresolved. CDR3 size: 14 residues. Trimming cost V 6 bases and J 0 bases, with 11 bases left between them. Germline assignment: CDR1 SNHLY and CDR2 FYNNEI. In nucleotides, the CDR3 is TGTGCCAGCAGACGAATAGCGTCTAACTATGGCTACACCTTC. Residues: CASRRIASNYGYTF. Full variable domain (rest looked up from reference TRBV2 and TRBJ1-2): EPEVTQTPSHQVTQMGQEVILRCVPISNHLYFYWYRQILGQKVEFLVSFYNNEISEKSEIFDDQFSVERPDGSNFTLKIRSTKLEDSAMYFCASRRIASNYGYTFGSGTRLTVV.

The table lists this clone with a few counts. The chain recombines TRBV28 with TRBJ1-3; D possibly corresponds to TRBD1 (5 bases). This CDR3 region has 15 residues. The V and J ends lost 5 bases and 7 bases respectively, with 18 bases between them. Germline CDR1 is MDHEN and CDR2 is SYDVKM. CDR3 nucleotides: TGTGCCAGCAGTGGGGGTCGAGAGGGGAGGAACACCATATATTTT. The encoded protein is CASSGGREGRNTIYF. Drawing the rest from reference TRBV28 and TRBJ1-3, the complete variable domain is DVKVTQSSRYLVKRTGEKVFLECVQDMDHENMFWYRQDPGLGLRLIYFSYDVKMKEKGDIPEGYSVSREKKERFSLILESASTNQTSMYLCASSGGREGRNTIYFGEGSWLTVV.

For this clone: The same CDR3 is also encoded by other DNA sequences in this sample. This chain joins TRBV9 and TRBJ2-7; TRBD1 is a possible D gene (6 bases). The germline gives CDR1 SGDLS, CDR2 YYNGEE. This CDR3 region has 12 residues. V was shortened by 0 bases and J by 6 bases, with 7 bases between the two germline ends. CDR3 coding DNA: TGTGCCAGCAGCGTAGGAGGGGGCGAGCAGTACTTC. Protein sequence: CASSVGGGEQYF.